Listed here are 25 T cell receptor beta chains from one sample, sequenced in a study of CD8 T cells in Susac syndrome. Random hexamers primed reverse transcription of roughly 0.45 to 1 ug RNA. Each CDR3 protein is one row after TCRdb ran MiXCR on the immunoSEQ multiplex PCR reads. The sample holds 150,000 to 200,000 distinct CDR3 sequences, about 95% seen once. The specimen sequenced was CD4+ T cells from PBMCs. The receptors come from a human donor in good health.

The chain uses TRBV3-1 and TRBJ1-5; D remains unclear. This CDR3 is 14 amino acids long. The V end was cut by 2 bases, the J end by 1 base, with 6 bases between. Germline CDR1 LGHDT, CDR2 YNNKEL (reference sequence). The CDR3 sequence is CASSQFFSNQPQHF. The CDR3 DNA is TGTGCCAGCAGCCAATTTTTCAGCAATCAGCCCCAGCATTTT.

The genes are TRBV7-9 and TRBJ2-1; perhaps TRBD2 as D (6 bases). Germline-derived CDR1 and CDR2 are SEHNR and FQNEAQ (reference sequence). V was clipped by 5 bases and J by 5 bases, with 22 bases between them. The CDR3 spans 17 residues. In DNA form, the CDR3 reads TGTGCCAGCAGCCCGTCAGGGCGGGGTCTACCTGACAATGAGCAGTTCTTC. The encoded protein is CASSPSGRGLPDNEQFF.

The count of this clonotype is one. The chain links TRBV18 to TRBJ1-4; D remains unclear. V lost 5 bases to trimming and J lost 0 bases, with 4 bases between them. Germline V lookup: CDR1 KGHSH, CDR2 LQKENI. This CDR3 contains 13 residues. In DNA form, the CDR3 reads TGTGCCAGCTCAGCATCAACTAATGAAAAACTGTTTTTT. Translated, it gives CASSASTNEKLFF.

CDR3 in amino acids: CASSQLMNTEAFF. In DNA form, the CDR3 reads TGTGCCAGCAGCCAGCTAATGAACACTGAAGCTTTCTTT. The rearrangement links TRBV3-1 to TRBJ1-1, with D unresolved. The V end lost 3 bases, the J end lost 0 bases, and 5 bases lay between the germline ends. Germline V gene lookup returns CDR1 LGHDT and CDR2 YNNKEL (reference sequence). The CDR3 is 13 residues long.

The chain employs TRBV20-1 and TRBJ1-6; D gene uncertain. Germline CDR1 DFQATT, CDR2 SNEGSKA (reference sequence). The CDR3 spans 15 residues. The V and J ends lost 5 bases and 3 bases respectively, with 14 bases between them. The chain's CDR3 is CSAGGENSYNSPLHF. CDR3 in DNA: TGCAGTGCTGGCGGAGAAAACAGCTATAATTCACCCCTCCACTTT.

The genes are TRBV7-2 and TRBJ1-1; no firm D call. V lost 3 bases, J lost 4 bases, and 12 bases lay in between. The CDR3 length is 14 residues. Per the germline V gene, CDR1 is SGHTA and CDR2 is FQGNSA. The CDR3 nucleotides are TGTGCCAGCAGCTTCCTCAGCAAGGGCACTGAAGCTTTCTTT. It translates to CASSFLSKGTEAFF.

The V gene is TRBV20-1, the J gene TRBJ2-6; weak D call: TRBD1 (6 bases). CDR1 and CDR2 from the germline V gene are DFQATT and SNEGSKA (reference sequence). The V gene lost 0 bases and the J gene lost 2 bases, with 8 bases spanning the gap. There are 15 residues in the CDR3. The CDR3 is CSARDTGPGANVLTF. DNA for the CDR3: TGCAGTGCTAGAGACACAGGGCCTGGGGCCAACGTCCTGACTTTC.

This chain joins TRBV4-3 and TRBJ2-2, with TRBD2 identical over 11 bases. CDR1 and CDR2 (germline): LGHNA, YSLEER. The ends lost 3 bases at V and 8 bases at J; junction bases unmatched: 11. The CDR3 runs 17 residues. The CDR3, as DNA: TGCGCCAGCAGCCATCAGGCCGGGACTAGCGGCCGGGGGGAGCTGTTTTTT. It specifies CASSHQAGTSGRGELFF.

The V and J genes are TRBV19 and TRBJ2-1; 7 nucleotides agree with TRBD1. Trimming removed 3 bases from V and 2 bases from J; junction bases left unmatched: 4. Per germline, CDR1 LNHDA and CDR2 SQIVND (reference sequence). The CDR3 contains 15 residues. The CDR3 DNA reads as TGTGCCAGTAGTATCGAGGGGGCGGCCTACAATGAGCAGTTCTTC. This translates into CASSIEGAAYNEQFF.

In DNA, the CDR3 is TGTGCCAGCAGCCAAGTTCGGGCAGGGGTGGGAGAGCAGTACTTC. Translation: CASSQVRAGVGEQYF. The V call is TRBV14, the J call TRBJ2-7; D might be TRBD1 (6 bases). The CDR3 has 15 residues. V shed 1 base and J shed 7 bases, with 17 bases lying between them. Germline values: CDR1 SGHDN, CDR2 FVKESK. Full variable domain (outside the CDR3, taken from reference TRBV14 and TRBJ2-7): EAGVTQFPSHSVIEKGQTVTLRCDPISGHDNLYWYRRVMGKEIKFLLHFVKESKQDESGMPNNRFLAERTGGTYSTLKVQPAELEDSGVYFCASSQVRAGVGEQYFGPGTRLTVT.

The V call is TRBV3-1, the J call TRBJ2-7; D is perhaps TRBD1 or TRBD2 (5 bases each). The germline V gene encodes CDR1 LGHDT and CDR2 YNNKEL (reference sequence). V lost 3 bases and J lost 0, with 12 bases in between. The CDR3 is 15 amino acids. CDR3 residues: CASSQGPGPSYEQYF. The DNA of the CDR3 is TGTGCCAGCAGCCAGGGTCCGGGGCCCTCCTACGAGCAGTACTTC.

The chain joins TRBV12-3 or TRBV12-4 to TRBJ2-1, with D maybe TRBD1 (5 bases). V was cut by 5 bases and J by 2 bases, with 13 bases left in between. This CDR3 comprises 15 residues. DNA for the CDR3: TGTGCCAGCAGTGCCCTTAGCAGGGCCTACAATGAGCAGTTCTTC. Amino acid sequence: CASSALSRAYNEQFF.

The chain joins TRBV6-2 or TRBV6-3 to TRBJ1-6; 9 nucleotides line up with TRBD1. Per germline, CDR1 MNHEY and CDR2 SVGEGT. The CDR3 consists of 15 residues. V dropped 6 bases and J dropped 9; count of bases not matched to a gene: 9. The DNA of the CDR3 is TGTGCCAGCAGGGCCCGGGACAGGGAGACTTCACCCCTCCACTTT. Translating it yields CASRARDRETSPLHF.

This clonotype was counted once. This chain joins TRBV27 and TRBJ2-7; no clear D. Trimming stripped 7 bases from V and 2 bases from J, with 12 bases between. Per germline, CDR1 MNHEY and CDR2 SMNVEV (reference sequence). CDR3 length: 13 residues. CDR3 sequence reads: CASTPRGAYEQYF. Written as DNA, the CDR3 is TGTGCCAGCACACCCCGAGGAGCCTACGAGCAGTACTTC.

The J gene is TRBJ1-1, the V gene TRBV5-1; D possibly corresponds to TRBD1 (5 bases). CDR1 SGHRS and CDR2 YFSETQ come from the germline V gene. V lost 7 bases and J 8 bases, leaving 18 bases between the germline ends. There are 13 residues in the CDR3. The CDR3: CASGGEFSGEAFF. CDR3 sequence (DNA): TGCGCCAGCGGGGGAGAGTTTTCCGGGGAAGCTTTCTTT.

This sequence joins TRBV20-1 and TRBJ2-1, with D possibly being TRBD2 (5 bases). The CDR3 sequence is 15 residues long. V lost 5 bases to trimming and J lost 0 bases, with 14 bases between them. CDR1 is DFQATT, CDR2 SNEGSKA, per germline (reference sequence). The CDR3 spells CSAGWTGRSYNEQFF. CDR3 DNA: TGCAGTGCTGGTTGGACTGGGCGCTCCTACAATGAGCAGTTCTTC.

The rearrangement uses TRBV6-2 or TRBV6-3 and TRBJ2-1, with TRBD1 identical over 9 bases. Germline V CDR1 and CDR2: MNHEY, SVGEGT. The CDR3 contains 13 residues. Unmatched junction bases numbered 5, after V lost 6 bases and J lost 8 bases. This CDR3 reads CASRGQGRDEQFF. The DNA of the CDR3 is TGTGCCAGCAGGGGACAGGGCCGGGATGAGCAGTTCTTC.

J is TRBJ1-1 and V is TRBV29-1, with 9 nucleotides matching TRBD1. This CDR3 spans 16 amino acids. The germline gives CDR1 SQVTM, CDR2 ANQGSEA. The V and J ends lost 6 bases and 6 bases, in that order; junction bases with no gene match: 17. The CDR3 reads CSVSGGTGQKLSEAFF. The CDR3 DNA is TGCAGCGTCTCGGGGGGGACAGGGCAGAAGTTGTCTGAAGCTTTCTTT.

J is TRBJ1-6 and V is TRBV19; TRBD1 matches 8 bases. Germline V lookup: CDR1 LNHDA, CDR2 SQIVND (reference sequence). This CDR3 region has 14 residues. Losses at the gene ends were 10 bases for V and 5 bases for J; bases not matched to a gene: 7. This chain's CDR3 is CATTRDRNNSPLHF. The CDR3 DNA reads as TGTGCCACTACCCGGGACAGGAATAATTCACCCCTCCACTTT.

The V and J genes are TRBV12-3 or TRBV12-4 and TRBJ2-5; 9 positions agree with TRBD1. The CDR3 runs to 13 residues. The V and J ends lost 6 bases and 2 bases, in that order; junction bases with no gene match: 1. In nucleotides, the CDR3 is TGTGCCAGCAGAGGACAGGGGCAAGAGACCCAGTACTTC. Residues: CASRGQGQETQYF.

The chain carries TRBV7-3 and TRBJ2-1, with 8 bases fitting TRBD2. The CDR3 has 14 amino acids. Germline CDR1 SGHTA, CDR2 FQGTGA. V dropped 3 bases and J dropped 6; count of bases not matched to a gene: 4. This CDR3 reads CASSFGTSSNEQFF. DNA of the CDR3: TGTGCCAGCAGCTTCGGGACTAGTAGCAATGAGCAGTTCTTC.

The rearrangement links TRBV7-2 to TRBJ1-5; 7 nucleotides match TRBD1. J lost 6 bases, V lost 0 bases, and 5 bases had no gene match. Germline V gene sequence: CDR1 SGHTA, CDR2 FQGNSA. This CDR3 has 15 amino acids. The CDR3 spells CASSLAGRGGQPQHF. In DNA form, the CDR3 reads TGTGCCAGCAGCTTAGCAGGCAGGGGGGGTCAGCCCCAGCATTTT.

This clonotype has a handful of counts. V usage is TRBV12-3 or TRBV12-4 and J usage is TRBJ2-7; possible D gene TRBD1, 6 bases. The V and J ends lost 4 bases and 2 bases respectively, with 9 bases between them. CDR3 length: 13 amino acids. The CDR3 DNA follows: TGTGCCAGCAGTTCCCAGGGGACCTACGAGCAGTACTTC. It yields the protein CASSSQGTYEQYF.

This clonotype was recorded once. This chain joins TRBV20-1 and TRBJ2-7; TRBD1 is a possible D gene (5 bases). The CDR3 loop spans 12 amino acids. Trimming removed 6 bases from V and 3 bases from J, with 12 bases in between. Looked up from germline, CDR1 is DFQATT and CDR2 is SNEGSKA (reference sequence). The CDR3 region has the DNA TGCAGTGCGGCCCTTCAGGGCTACGAGCAGTACTTC. It yields the protein CSAALQGYEQYF.

This chain connects TRBV4-3 to TRBJ2-7; D tentatively fits TRBD1 or TRBD2 (6 bases each). Germline CDR1 reads LGHNA; CDR2 reads YSLEER. Trimming stripped 1 base from V and 6 bases from J, with 19 bases between. CDR3 length: 16 amino acids. The CDR3 loop is CASSQASTGRGAEQYF. The CDR3 DNA is TGCGCCAGCAGCCAAGCATCAACAGGGCGGGGAGCCGAGCAGTACTTC.